This entry is about one T cell receptor beta chain. These data are taken from a study of blood T cell repertoires in COVID-19. The protocol was immunoSEQ multiplex PCR, while the TCRdb copy is restricted to in-frame clones and leaves out a portion. The sample contains about 110,000 clones, over 75% of which appear only once. Per the germline V gene, CDR1 is MNHNS and CDR2 is SASEGT. This CDR3 has 15 amino acids. The germline V and J ends were trimmed by 2 bases and 7 bases, with 17 bases remaining between them. The source is a man aged 65 to 85 with active or convalescent COVID-19. V usage is TRBV6-1 and J usage is TRBJ1-2, with a weak D call TRBD1 (6 bases). Sequencing was performed on peripheral blood. This chain's CDR3 is CASSETFWTASGYTF. The CDR3 bases are TGTGCCAGCAGTGAAACTTTTTGGACAGCAAGTGGCTACACCTTC.